The 3 T cell receptor beta chains below all came from one sample that was sequenced in a study of kidney transplant recipient with SARS-CoV-2 infection. TCRdb reanalysed the reads using MiXCR and keeps one entry per CDR3 protein. The sample includes roughly 230,000 distinct CDR3 sequences, roughly 26% of them seen just once. Sequencing used a blood sample, obtained at baseline and around day 110 from a kidney transplant recipient. The receptors were sampled from a male patient aged 25-45 years who had COVID-19 and was a kidney transplant recipient. A share of the T cells may be of graft donor origin.

At least ten counts were recorded for this clonotype. The genes are TRBV2 and TRBJ1-6; 7 bases fit TRBD1. This CDR3 contains 13 residues. V trimming: 8 bases; J trimming: 7 bases; junction bases outside the gene matches: 5. Germline V gene lookup returns CDR1 SNHLY and CDR2 FYNNEI. The CDR3 spells CASEATGNSPLHF. The CDR3 DNA reads as TGTGCCAGCGAAGCGACAGGGAATTCACCCCTCCACTTT.

A remark on this clonotype: Since a much larger clone is just one base distant, this may be a read error. This chain joins TRBV27 and TRBJ2-1; tentative D call: TRBD2 (5 bases). The germline CDR1 and CDR2 sequences are MNHEY and SMNVEV (reference sequence). This CDR3 region has 18 residues. Trimming stripped 2 bases from V and 1 base from J, with 18 bases between. The CDR3 nucleotides read TGTGCCAGCAGTTTAAGGCCTAGCACCCCGGGTTCCTACAATGAGCAGTTCTTC. This encodes CASSLRPSTPGSYNEQFF.

As to this clonotype: Being one base from a much bigger clone, this may be a read error. The conserved closing phenylalanine or tryptophan is absent in this CDR3, likely reflecting a read error. The chain has TRBV6-2 or TRBV6-3 and TRBJ1-2; the D is unclear. The V gene's germline CDR1 is MNHEY and CDR2 SVGEGT. V was clipped by 5 bases and J by 4 bases, with 23 bases between them. CDR3 size: 17 residues. CDR3 sequence (DNA): TGTGCCAGCAGTCGTATTGGCTGCATCGGAAAGACCTATGGCTACACCCTC. Protein: CASSRIGCIGKTYGYTL.